Listed below are T cell receptor beta chains from one sample, sequenced in a study of cytomegalovirus exposure and HLA in healthy donors. Profiling relied on immunoSEQ multiplex PCR, and the TCRdb table lists in-frame clones only, not all of them. Of 60,000 to 70,000 clones listed, around 64% were seen once; the top ten hold 3% to 3.5%. The specimen sequenced was PBMCs. Receptors were obtained from a woman in her forties or fifties in good health and CMV-seronegative. CDR3s include the opening cysteine and the closing phenylalanine or tryptophan. The size field is filled for only some rows; it gives once, few, many or a size class.

j_gene: TRBJ2-1
abundance: -
v_gene: TRBV11-2
CDR3aa: CASNPTGGYNEQFF

j_gene: TRBJ2-7
abundance: -
v_gene: TRBV4-3
CDR3aa: CASSRPGQGSEQYF

j_gene: TRBJ2-7
abundance: -
v_gene: TRBV5-6
CDR3aa: CASSHRDTTYEQYF

j_gene: TRBJ1-2
abundance: -
v_gene: TRBV6-6
CDR3aa: CASSRQADGYTF

j_gene: TRBJ1-4
abundance: -
v_gene: TRBV5-1
CDR3aa: CASSSGQENEKLFF

j_gene: TRBJ2-1
abundance: -
v_gene: TRBV7-7
CDR3aa: CASSLGGRGTIYREQFF

j_gene: TRBJ2-7
abundance: -
v_gene: TRBV2
CDR3aa: CASSVGLAGTYEQYF

j_gene: TRBJ2-7
abundance: -
v_gene: TRBV28
CDR3aa: CASTVEAGGAIREQYF

j_gene: TRBJ2-6
abundance: -
v_gene: TRBV5-1
CDR3aa: CASSLRMTASSGANVLTF

j_gene: TRBJ1-4
abundance: -
v_gene: TRBV5-6
CDR3aa: CASSLGAGIEKLFF

j_gene: TRBJ1-1
abundance: -
v_gene: TRBV29-1
CDR3aa: CSVEGGPEAFF

j_gene: TRBJ2-7
abundance: few
v_gene: TRBV6-5
CDR3aa: CASSYSNAGDHEQYF

j_gene: TRBJ2-1
abundance: once
v_gene: TRBV5-6
CDR3aa: CASSPYGGTSPTNEQFF

j_gene: TRBJ1-2
abundance: -
v_gene: TRBV27
CDR3aa: CASSKTGNGYTF

j_gene: TRBJ1-4
abundance: -
v_gene: TRBV13
CDR3aa: CASSLTGVNEKLFF

j_gene: TRBJ2-5
abundance: few
v_gene: TRBV18
CDR3aa: CASSQTGQETQYF

j_gene: TRBJ2-1
abundance: -
v_gene: TRBV4-3
CDR3aa: CASSQDSGTSANNEQFF

j_gene: TRBJ2-7
abundance: -
v_gene: TRBV19
CDR3aa: CASRPTGDDEQYF

j_gene: TRBJ1-1
abundance: once
v_gene: TRBV6-6
CDR3aa: CASNPGGPRTEAFF

j_gene: TRBJ1-1
abundance: -
v_gene: TRBV12-2
CDR3aa: CASRLAPEGSAFF

j_gene: TRBJ2-7
abundance: few
v_gene: TRBV19
CDR3aa: CASSTGTSGSEQYF

j_gene: TRBJ1-2
abundance: -
v_gene: TRBV18
CDR3aa: CASSPRETGGFGYTF